The rows below give T cell receptor beta chains drawn from one sample of a study of a mutant IDH1 vaccine in newly diagnosed glioma. The method was immunoSEQ multiplex PCR; TCRdb's version includes in-frame clones alone and lacks a portion of them. The sample shows tens of thousands of clones, roughly 80% of them seen only once. This sample comprised PBMCs, obtained from a glioma patient treated with radiotherapy, temozolomide or both. The source of these receptors is a woman in her forties or fifties with glioma. Each CDR3 is given with its conserved first and last residue. The D gene is left open where the match is weak. Some rows have no size entry. The others give once, few or many, or a class for an expanded clone.

clone size: NA; J gene: TRBJ1-2; V gene: TRBV7-2; CDR3 length: 13; D gene: NA; CDR3 protein: CASSLAGNYGYTF; CDR3 DNA: TGTGCCAGCAGCTTAGCGGGGAACTATGGCTACACCTTC
clone size: NA; J gene: TRBJ1-5; V gene: TRBV5-1; CDR3 length: 16; D gene: TRBD1; CDR3 protein: CASSLETGGRDQPQHF; CDR3 DNA: TGCGCCAGCAGCTTGGAAACAGGGGGCAGGGATCAGCCCCAGCATTTT
clone size: few; J gene: TRBJ1-1; V gene: TRBV7-9; CDR3 length: 12; D gene: NA; CDR3 protein: CASSSGGTEAFF; CDR3 DNA: TGTGCCAGCAGCTCCGGGGGCACTGAAGCTTTCTTT
clone size: NA; J gene: TRBJ2-3; V gene: TRBV18; CDR3 length: 18; D gene: NA; CDR3 protein: CASSSLIRGLSSTDTQYF; CDR3 DNA: TGTGCCAGCTCATCTCTTATTAGGGGACTCTCTAGCACAGATACGCAGTATTTT
clone size: NA; J gene: TRBJ2-7; V gene: TRBV4-2; CDR3 length: 16; D gene: NA; CDR3 protein: CASSQDEAAGRNEQYF; CDR3 DNA: TGTGCCAGCAGCCAAGATGAGGCGGCAGGGAGAAACGAGCAGTACTTC
clone size: few; J gene: TRBJ1-4; V gene: TRBV6-1; CDR3 length: 11; D gene: NA; CDR3 protein: CASSEGFGRVF; CDR3 DNA: TGTGCCAGCAGTGAAGGGTTCGGCAGGGTCTTT
clone size: NA; J gene: TRBJ1-1; V gene: TRBV5-1; CDR3 length: 17; D gene: NA; CDR3 protein: CASSLSGPSKTRTEAFF; CDR3 DNA: TGCGCCAGCAGCTTATCAGGACCGAGCAAAACGAGGACTGAAGCTTTCTTT
clone size: once; J gene: TRBJ2-7; V gene: TRBV19; CDR3 length: 16; D gene: NA; CDR3 protein: CASSIKQIPHGYEQYF; CDR3 DNA: TGTGCCAGTAGTATAAAACAGATCCCTCACGGCTACGAGCAGTACTTC
clone size: NA; J gene: TRBJ2-2; V gene: TRBV5-6; CDR3 length: 15; D gene: NA; CDR3 protein: CASSLGRQTTGELFF; CDR3 DNA: TGTGCCAGCAGCTTGGGGAGACAGACGACCGGGGAGCTGTTTTTT
clone size: few; J gene: TRBJ1-1; V gene: TRBV18; CDR3 length: 15; D gene: TRBD1; CDR3 protein: CASSPPAGGFTEAFF; CDR3 DNA: TGTGCCAGCTCACCACCGGCAGGGGGGTTTACTGAAGCTTTCTTT
clone size: NA; J gene: TRBJ2-7; V gene: TRBV2; CDR3 length: 11; D gene: NA; CDR3 protein: CASSAFHEQYF; CDR3 DNA: TGTGCCAGCAGCGCCTTCCACGAGCAGTACTTC
clone size: NA; J gene: TRBJ1-2; V gene: TRBV2; CDR3 length: 13; D gene: NA; CDR3 protein: CASSDWVNYGYTF; CDR3 DNA: TGTGCCAGCAGTGATTGGGTTAACTATGGCTACACCTTC
clone size: NA; J gene: TRBJ2-1; V gene: TRBV20-1; CDR3 length: 11; D gene: NA; CDR3 protein: CSATHHNEQFF; CDR3 DNA: TGCAGTGCTACCCATCACAATGAGCAGTTCTTC
clone size: NA; J gene: TRBJ1-1; V gene: TRBV11-3; CDR3 length: 12; D gene: NA; CDR3 protein: CASSIQGTEAFF; CDR3 DNA: TGTGCCAGCAGCATACAGGGTACTGAAGCTTTCTTT
clone size: NA; J gene: TRBJ1-5; V gene: TRBV28; CDR3 length: 12; D gene: NA; CDR3 protein: CASFRGNQPQHF; CDR3 DNA: TGTGCCAGCTTCAGAGGTAATCAGCCCCAGCATTTT
clone size: NA; J gene: TRBJ2-1; V gene: TRBV10-3; CDR3 length: 16; D gene: NA; CDR3 protein: CAISEPGTSSYNEQFF; CDR3 DNA: TGTGCCATCAGTGAGCCTGGGACGAGCTCCTACAATGAGCAGTTCTTC
clone size: once; J gene: TRBJ2-6; V gene: TRBV9; CDR3 length: 16; D gene: TRBD2; CDR3 protein: CASGGGRNSGANVLTF; CDR3 DNA: TGTGCCAGCGGGGGCGGGAGGAACTCTGGGGCCAACGTCCTGACTTTC
clone size: NA; J gene: TRBJ1-4; V gene: TRBV4-2; CDR3 length: 19; D gene: NA; CDR3 protein: CASSQESPFPGKESEKLFF; CDR3 DNA: TGTGCCAGCAGCCAAGAGTCCCCTTTCCCGGGTAAAGAGAGTGAAAAACTGTTTTTT
clone size: NA; J gene: TRBJ2-3; V gene: TRBV5-4; CDR3 length: 16; D gene: TRBD2; CDR3 protein: CASSLTSGGPGDTQYF; CDR3 DNA: TGTGCCAGCAGCTTAACTAGCGGGGGGCCTGGAGATACGCAGTATTTT
clone size: NA; J gene: TRBJ1-1; V gene: TRBV18; CDR3 length: 16; D gene: TRBD1; CDR3 protein: CASSATGVGTNTEAFF; CDR3 DNA: TGTGCCAGCTCAGCGACAGGGGTCGGAACGAACACTGAAGCTTTCTTT
clone size: NA; J gene: TRBJ2-4; V gene: TRBV6-5; CDR3 length: 16; D gene: TRBD1; CDR3 protein: CASSSSGGFSKNIQYF; CDR3 DNA: TGTGCCAGCAGTTCTTCAGGGGGCTTTAGCAAAAACATTCAGTACTTC
clone size: NA; J gene: TRBJ2-1; V gene: TRBV5-1; CDR3 length: 15; D gene: NA; CDR3 protein: CASSLEGGLYNEQFF; CDR3 DNA: TGCGCCAGCAGCTTGGAGGGGGGGCTTTACAATGAGCAGTTCTTC
clone size: once; J gene: TRBJ2-5; V gene: TRBV14; CDR3 length: 13; D gene: NA; CDR3 protein: CASSPQWQETQYF; CDR3 DNA: TGTGCCAGCAGCCCCCAGTGGCAAGAGACCCAGTACTTC
clone size: NA; J gene: TRBJ2-7; V gene: TRBV7-8; CDR3 length: 15; D gene: TRBD1; CDR3 protein: CASSARTGGEYEQYF; CDR3 DNA: TGTGCCAGCAGCGCCCGGACAGGGGGCGAGTACGAGCAGTACTTC
clone size: few; J gene: TRBJ1-6; V gene: TRBV4-2; CDR3 length: 17; D gene: NA; CDR3 protein: CASSQRGGPAVNSPLHF; CDR3 DNA: TGTGCCAGCAGCCAGAGGGGGGGGCCCGCGGTTAATTCACCCCTCCACTTT
clone size: few; J gene: TRBJ1-5; V gene: TRBV2; CDR3 length: 12; D gene: NA; CDR3 protein: CASRAGPQPQHF; CDR3 DNA: TGTGCCAGCCGCGCGGGTCCTCAGCCCCAGCATTTT